This TCR beta chain was captured by sequencing in a study of spatial heterogeneity in lung cancer. Study observations and caveats: Approximately 7.1% of tumor T cells for alpha chains and around 12% for beta chains were estimated to be covered. In tumors, expanded intratumoral alpha and beta TCR counts tracked mutation counts.

Time point indicated: sample taken at primary tumor resection. This clonotype was counted a few times. Its specificity is not known. This beta chain slipped into a library made for alpha chains as a stray read, so its size is not meaningful. V was clipped by 1 base and J by 1 base, with 7 bases between them. Germline values: CDR1 LGHNA, CDR2 YSLEER. The CDR3 runs to 14 residues. Every molecule of TCR cDNA had its own unique molecular identifier. TCRdb reprocessed the 5' RACE reads with MiXCR, giving one entry per CDR3 protein. The repertoire has about 4,000 distinct CDR3 sequences, roughly 8.8% of them found once; the top ten carry roughly 27%.

This receptor was taken from a male donor with early-stage non-small cell lung cancer. The chain combines TRBV4-3 with TRBJ1-1; no firm D call. The input for sequencing was lung tumor tissue, taken at surgery. This CDR3 reads CASSQANRNTEAFF. The CDR3 nucleotides read TGCGCCAGCAGCCAAGCAAACAGGAACACTGAAGCTTTCTTT.